This TCR beta chain originates from a study of blood T cell repertoires in COVID-19. The assay was immunoSEQ multiplex PCR, and TCRdb's table has in-frame clones only and misses some. This sample has 52,000 or so clones, with around 83% found just once. By share, this clone counts as medium-sized (0.01 to 0.1%). Germline V gene lookup returns CDR1 KGHSH and CDR2 LQKENI. The CDR3 has 15 amino acids. V was clipped by 1 base and J by 5 bases, with 14 bases between them. The material sequenced was peripheral blood. This receptor was identified in a human donor in a cohort sampled during active or convalescent COVID-19. The V gene is TRBV18, the J gene TRBJ1-2; D gene ambiguous. This CDR3 is CASSPRQAWYYGYTF. The CDR3 region has the DNA TGTGCCAGCTCACCACGTCAGGCATGGTATTATGGCTACACCTTC.